Presented here are 29 T cell receptor beta chains from one specimen sequenced in a study of blood T cell repertoires in COVID-19 (dated by TCRdb to 2020 to 2022). Library preparation was by the immunoSEQ multiplex PCR assay. TCRdb re-hosts the immuneACCESS table, in-frame sequences only. Its copies lack some clones; in the studies checked, an unresolved V gene accounts for under half of them, and the cause for the rest is not known. Within this sample are some 200,000 clones, with 60% to 80% of them counted one time only. The ten top clones hold more than 25% of the sample. Sequencing was done on a sample of peripheral blood. The receptors were sampled from a woman aged 70-85 years with acute or convalescent COVID-19.

This clone was picked up a small number of times. This rearrangement joins TRBV14 to TRBJ2-5; D is unclear. Germline values: CDR1 SGHDN, CDR2 FVKESK. This CDR3 contains 12 residues. Trimming removed 0 bases at V and 11 bases at J, with 10 bases between. The CDR3: CASSQDFERQYF. The CDR3 DNA sequence: TGTGCCAGCAGCCAAGATTTTGAGAGACAGTACTTC. Complete variable domain (other parts from reference TRBV14 and TRBJ2-5): EAGVTQFPSHSVIEKGQTVTLRCDPISGHDNLYWYRRVMGKEIKFLLHFVKESKQDESGMPNNRFLAERTGGTYSTLKVQPAELEDSGVYFCASSQDFERQYFGPGTRLLVL.

V usage is TRBV10-1 and J usage is TRBJ1-2; D is undetermined. This CDR3 region has 14 residues. Germline values: CDR1 WNHNN, CDR2 SYGVQD (reference sequence). V gave up 10 bases and J gave up 5 bases, with 20 bases separating them. The CDR3 here is CAIKSSRHGYGYTF. The DNA of the CDR3 is TGCGCCATCAAATCCTCTAGGCACGGATATGGCTACACCTTC.

This chain links TRBV4-1 with TRBJ1-4, with TRBD1 identical over 9 bases. Per germline, CDR1 MGHRA and CDR2 YSYEKL. The CDR3 has 19 amino acids. V lost 0 bases, J lost 0 bases, and 8 bases stayed unmatched. CDR3 coding DNA: TGCGCCAGCAGCCAAGATCAAAACAGGGGGCTGGCAACTAATGAAAAACTGTTTTTT. It codes for CASSQDQNRGLATNEKLFF.

This chain joins TRBV21-1 and TRBJ1-3; the table gives TRBD1 as D, unverified against the DNA. TRBV21-1 is noted as a pseudogene. This CDR3 region has 22 residues. The CDR3 coding sequence is TGTGCCAGCAGCGTCGAAATTGGCCCCGACAGGGAAACCTTTCTCTCTGGAAACACCATATATTTT. This gives the protein CASSVEIGPDRETFLSGNTIYF.

CDR3 in amino acids: CASRRDRDNEKLFF. In nucleotides, the CDR3 is TGTGCCAGTAGAAGGGACAGGGATAATGAAAAACTGTTTTTT. J is TRBJ1-4 and V is TRBV19; 9 positions match TRBD1. J lost 4 bases, V lost 6 bases, and 3 bases had no gene match. The germline V gene encodes CDR1 LNHDA and CDR2 SQIVND (reference sequence). The CDR3 covers 14 residues. The whole variable domain, remainder taken from reference TRBV19 and TRBJ1-4, is DGGITQSPKYLFRKEGQNVTLSCEQNLNHDAMYWYRQDPGQGLRLIYYSQIVNDFQKGDIAEGYSVSREKKESFPLTVTSAQKNPTAFYLCASRRDRDNEKLFFGSGTQLSVL.

The rearrangement joins TRBV2 to TRBJ1-4; TRBD1 agrees at 8 bases. The CDR3 is 14 amino acids. V trimming: 6 bases; J trimming: 6 bases; junction bases outside the gene matches: 6. The V gene's germline CDR1 is SNHLY and CDR2 FYNNEI. CDR3 in DNA: TGTGCCAGCAGACGGACAGGGCGGGATGAAAAACTGTTTTTT. Translated, it gives CASRRTGRDEKLFF.

This chain connects TRBV13 to TRBJ1-1; the D gene is possibly TRBD1 (5 bases). Per the germline V gene, CDR1 is PRHDT and CDR2 is FYEKMQ (reference sequence). V was cut by 5 bases and J by 1 base, with 17 bases left in between. This CDR3 is 16 amino acids long. CDR3 DNA sequence: TGTGCCAGCAGCCAACCTTTAGGGGCTGGGAACACTGAAGCTTTCTTT. As protein: CASSQPLGAGNTEAFF.

This chain connects TRBV7-7 to TRBJ2-1; D perhaps matches TRBD2 (7 bases). Germline CDR1 is SSHAT and CDR2 is FNYEAQ (reference sequence). V was trimmed by 5 bases and J by 6 bases, leaving 11 bases between them. The CDR3 contains 13 residues. Written as DNA, the CDR3 is TGTGCCAGCAGCCCGGGGGGCGGCAATGAGCAGTTCTTC. This gives the protein CASSPGGGNEQFF.

The chain has TRBV10-3 and TRBJ2-2; 12 bases align to TRBD2. The CDR3 runs to 17 residues. Germline V gene data show CDR1 as ENHRY and CDR2 as SYGVKD. Trimming at V came to 4 bases and at J to 5 bases, leaving 8 bases not matched to a gene. The CDR3 coding sequence is TGTGCCATCAGTGGTGAGACTAGCGGGAGCTCTACCGGGGAGCTGTTTTTT. Its protein is CAISGETSGSSTGELFF.

V gene TRBV9 combines with J gene TRBJ2-1, with D uncertain. V was shortened by 4 bases and J by 2 bases, with 10 bases between the two germline ends. The CDR3 runs to 14 residues. Germline V gives CDR1 SGDLS, CDR2 YYNGEE. This chain's CDR3 is CASSPTSAYNEQFF. The CDR3 nucleotides are TGTGCCAGCAGCCCCACGAGCGCCTACAATGAGCAGTTCTTC.

V and J are TRBV30 and TRBJ2-1; D possibly corresponds to TRBD1 (6 bases). The CDR3 contains 17 residues. From germline, CDR1 is GTSNPN and CDR2 SVGIG (reference sequence). V gave up 6 bases and J gave up 3 bases, with 24 bases separating them. CDR3 nucleotide sequence: TGTGCCTGTAATAATCCTTGGGAACAAGGGGGCTACAATGAGCAGTTCTTC. Protein: CACNNPWEQGGYNEQFF.

The V and J genes are TRBV14 and TRBJ2-1, with 7 bases matching TRBD1. The length of the CDR3 is 16 residues. Losses at the gene ends were 4 bases for V and 5 bases for J; bases not matched to a gene: 11. The germline V gene has CDR1 SGHDN and CDR2 FVKESK. DNA of the CDR3: TGTGCCAGCAGCCGTCACAGGGGCGCACAGGACAATGAGCAGTTCTTC. As protein: CASSRHRGAQDNEQFF.

The chain has TRBV3-1 (or the pseudogene TRBV3-2) and TRBJ1-2, with 10 positions matching TRBD1. The CDR3 covers 13 residues. The V gene end was trimmed by 3 bases and the J gene end by 7 bases; junction bases not matched to a gene: 2. Germline V gene sequence: CDR1 LGHDT, CDR2 YNNKEL (reference sequence). CDR3 sequence (DNA): TGTGCCAGCAGCCACGGACAGGGGGGTGGCTACACCTTC. Translation gives CASSHGQGGGYTF.

The J gene is TRBJ1-2, the V gene TRBV24-1; D gene ambiguous. Germline assignment: CDR1 KGHDR and CDR2 SFDVKD. The CDR3 consists of 13 residues. V was shortened by 6 bases and J by 7 bases, with 14 bases between the two germline ends. In DNA form, the CDR3 reads TGTGCCACCAGTCTCCAGGATAACCGTGGCTACACCTTC. Its protein is CATSLQDNRGYTF.

The chain combines TRBV24-1 with TRBJ2-2; D possibly corresponds to TRBD1 (5 bases). V was shortened by 3 bases and J by 2 bases, with 12 bases between the two germline ends. In germline, CDR1 is KGHDR, CDR2 SFDVKD. CDR3 length equals 16 residues. CDR3 coding DNA: TGTGCCACCAGTGATGGGGCAGCCCGAAACACCGGGGAGCTGTTTTTT. Its protein is CATSDGAARNTGELFF.

This rearrangement joins TRBV30 to TRBJ2-3, with 8 bases that match TRBD2. The V gene's germline CDR1 is GTSNPN and CDR2 SVGIG (reference sequence). The CDR3 sequence is 16 residues long. The trim removed 4 bases at V and 3 bases at J, leaving 12 bases unmatched. The DNA for the CDR3 is TGTGCCTGGACCCGCCCCGGCGGGAGGTTTACAGATACGCAGTATTTT. Protein: CAWTRPGGRFTDTQYF.

This chain links TRBV11-2 with TRBJ2-4, with a possible D match to TRBD2 (5 bases). The length of the CDR3 is 13 residues. Trimming took 0 bases from V and 12 from J, leaving 12 bases between them. From germline, CDR1 is SGHAT and CDR2 FQNNGV. CDR3 residues: CASSLDRSGDQYF. In nucleotides, the CDR3 is TGTGCCAGCAGCTTAGATAGGAGCGGAGATCAGTACTTC. The complete variable domain, with remaining parts taken from reference TRBV11-2 and TRBJ2-4, reads EAGVAQSPRYKIIEKRQSVAFWCNPISGHATLYWYQQILGQGPKLLIQFQNNGVVDDSQLPKDRFSAERLKGVDSTLKIQPAKLEDSAVYLCASSLDRSGDQYFGAGTRLSVL.

This rearrangement joins TRBV9 to TRBJ1-1; D is possibly TRBD1 (6 bases). V was shortened by 3 bases and J by 1 base, with 10 bases between the two germline ends. The CDR3 runs to 14 residues. Germline V gene lookup returns CDR1 SGDLS and CDR2 YYNGEE. The CDR3 protein is CASSAGARNTEAFF. DNA for the CDR3: TGTGCCAGCAGCGCAGGGGCTAGGAACACTGAAGCTTTCTTT. Filled out from reference TRBV9 and TRBJ1-1, the complete variable domain reads DSGVTQTPKHLITATGQRVTLRCSPRSGDLSVYWYQQSLDQGLQFLIQYYNGEERAKGNILERFSAQQFPDLHSELNLSSLELGDSALYFCASSAGARNTEAFFGQGTRLTVV.

The CDR3 reads CASRSRDTQAFF. DNA for the CDR3: TGTGCCAGCAGGTCTCGGGACACCCAGGCTTTCTTT. The V call is TRBV28, the J call TRBJ1-1; possibly TRBD1 for D (6 bases). The germline V gene encodes CDR1 MDHEN and CDR2 SYDVKM. V was shortened by 6 bases and J by 11 bases, with 16 bases between the two germline ends. The CDR3 extends over 12 amino acids.

This clone came up a few times. The chain couples TRBV2 to TRBJ2-7, with D tentatively TRBD2 (7 bases). Germline V gene sequence: CDR1 SNHLY, CDR2 FYNNEI. Trimming pared 7 bases from V and 6 bases from J, leaving 16 bases between. The CDR3 consists of 13 residues. CDR3 DNA: TGTGCCAGCACGGGGGGCTACGGGGGCGAGCAGTACTTC. Amino acid sequence: CASTGGYGGEQYF.

The sample holds one count of this clone. The genes are TRBV6-4 and TRBJ1-2; 8 bases are shared with TRBD1. Per germline, CDR1 MRHNA and CDR2 SNTAGT. The CDR3 extends over 13 amino acids. V trimming: 6 bases; J trimming: 8 bases; junction bases outside the gene matches: 8. CDR3 loop: CASRDGTGRGYTF. The CDR3 DNA is TGTGCCAGCAGGGACGGGACAGGTCGCGGCTACACCTTC.

The V gene is TRBV7-2, the J gene TRBJ2-7, with D possibly TRBD1 on 5 matching bases. In germline, CDR1 is SGHTA, CDR2 FQGNSA. Trimming took 0 bases from V and 2 from J, leaving 8 bases between them. There are 14 residues in the CDR3. CDR3 DNA: TGTGCCAGCAGCTTAGCGGGCAGGGCCTACGAGCAGTACTTC. This translates into CASSLAGRAYEQYF.

The rearrangement uses TRBV5-1 and TRBJ1-1; D might be TRBD1 (6 bases). The CDR3 length is 15 residues. Germline-derived CDR1 and CDR2 are SGHRS and YFSETQ. The V and J ends lost 4 bases and 3 bases respectively, with 16 bases between them. The CDR3 DNA follows: TGCGCCAGCAGCAGAGTGCCCGAGGGGGACACTGAAGCTTTCTTT. It translates to CASSRVPEGDTEAFF.

The rearrangement uses TRBV18 and TRBJ2-7; 8 positions agree with TRBD1. Germline CDR1 reads KGHSH; CDR2 reads LQKENI. The V and J ends lost 4 bases and 1 base, in that order; junction bases with no gene match: 6. CDR3 length equals 15 residues. The CDR3 region is CASSLNGQGSYEQYF. The DNA for the CDR3 is TGTGCCAGCTCACTAAATGGACAGGGTTCCTACGAGCAGTACTTC.

The V call is TRBV30, the J call TRBJ2-1; 9 nucleotides line up with TRBD1. Germline V gene lookup returns CDR1 GTSNPN and CDR2 SVGIG (reference sequence). CDR3 size: 15 residues. V shed 3 bases and J 9 bases; nucleotides not matched to a gene: 12. The CDR3 DNA reads as TGTGCCTGGAGGCATTGGGACAGGGTGAACAGTGAGCAGTTCTTC. Its protein is CAWRHWDRVNSEQFF.

This clone was observed a few times. The chain employs TRBV5-1 and TRBJ1-6; 7 bases are shared with TRBD1. CDR3 length: 16 amino acids. Germline V gives CDR1 SGHRS, CDR2 YFSETQ. V shed 4 bases, J shed 6 bases, and the junction held 10 bases outside the gene matches. The CDR3 loop is CASSPHRGVGNSPLHF. CDR3 bases: TGCGCCAGCAGCCCCCACAGGGGCGTCGGTAATTCACCCCTCCACTTT.

The genes are TRBV10-1 and TRBJ2-5; 7 bases map to TRBD2. CDR1 is WNHNN, CDR2 SYGVQD, per germline (reference sequence). The length of the CDR3 is 14 residues. After removal of 3 bases from V and 5 bases from J, the junction contained 6 bases not matched to a gene. Here the CDR3 DNA reads TGCGCCAGCAGTGATCGGACTAGTTTGGAGACCCAGTACTTC. Its protein product is CASSDRTSLETQYF.

In DNA, the CDR3 is TGTGCCAGCAGCTTAGCGCCTAGCGGGGCCTCCTACGAGCAGTACTTC. Its translation: CASSLAPSGASYEQYF. This chain joins TRBV7-9 and TRBJ2-7, with 9 positions matching TRBD2. Trimming at V came to 0 bases and at J to 0 bases, leaving 3 bases not matched to a gene. This CDR3 contains 16 residues. Germline assignment: CDR1 SEHNR and CDR2 FQNEAQ (reference sequence).

The rearrangement joins TRBV29-1 to TRBJ2-1; the D gene is possibly TRBD2 (6 bases). V was cut by 5 bases and J by 6 bases, with 17 bases left in between. CDR3 size: 14 residues. The V gene's germline CDR1 is SQVTM and CDR2 ANQGSEA. The CDR3 spells CSVSIGGRINEQFF. The DNA of the CDR3 is TGCAGCGTTAGCATTGGAGGGCGAATCAATGAGCAGTTCTTC.